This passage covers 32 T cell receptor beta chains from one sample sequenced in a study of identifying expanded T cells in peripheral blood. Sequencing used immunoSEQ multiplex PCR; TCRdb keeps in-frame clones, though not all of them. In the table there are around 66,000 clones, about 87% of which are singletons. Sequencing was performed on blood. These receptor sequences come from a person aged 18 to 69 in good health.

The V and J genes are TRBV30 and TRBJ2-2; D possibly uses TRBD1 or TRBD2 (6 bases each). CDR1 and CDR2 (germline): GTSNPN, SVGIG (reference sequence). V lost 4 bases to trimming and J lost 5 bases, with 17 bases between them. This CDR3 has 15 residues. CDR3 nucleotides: TGTGCCTGGACTGGTCCCTTAGGGGGGACCGGGGAGCTGTTTTTT. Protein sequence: CAWTGPLGGTGELFF.

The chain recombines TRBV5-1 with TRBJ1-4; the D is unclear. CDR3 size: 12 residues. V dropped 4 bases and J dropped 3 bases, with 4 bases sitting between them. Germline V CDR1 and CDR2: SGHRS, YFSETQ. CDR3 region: CASSPANEKLFF. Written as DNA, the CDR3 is TGCGCCAGCAGCCCCGCTAATGAAAAACTGTTTTTT.

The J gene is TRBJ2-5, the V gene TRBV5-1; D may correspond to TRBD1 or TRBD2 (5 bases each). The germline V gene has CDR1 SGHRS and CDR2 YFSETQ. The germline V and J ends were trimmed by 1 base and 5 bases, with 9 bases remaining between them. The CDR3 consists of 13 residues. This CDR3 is CASSLTGLETQYF. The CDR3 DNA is TGCGCCAGCAGCTTGACGGGGCTGGAGACCCAGTACTTC.

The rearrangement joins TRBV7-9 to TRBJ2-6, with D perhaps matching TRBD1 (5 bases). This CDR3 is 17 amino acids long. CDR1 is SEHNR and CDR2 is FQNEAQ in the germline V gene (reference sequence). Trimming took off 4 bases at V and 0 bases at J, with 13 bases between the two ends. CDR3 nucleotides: TGTGCCAGCAGCTCGGCCGACAGCTACTCTGGGGCCAACGTCCTGACTTTC. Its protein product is CASSSADSYSGANVLTF.

The CDR3 protein is CASSLQGTNYGYTF. The CDR3 DNA follows: TGTGCCAGCAGCTTGCAGGGGACTAACTATGGCTACACCTTC. The chain uses TRBV5-5 and TRBJ1-2, with D possibly TRBD1 on 6 matching bases. Germline V gene sequence: CDR1 SGHKS, CDR2 YYEKEE (reference sequence). Trimming stripped 1 base from V and 0 bases from J, with 7 bases between. The CDR3 length is 14 residues.

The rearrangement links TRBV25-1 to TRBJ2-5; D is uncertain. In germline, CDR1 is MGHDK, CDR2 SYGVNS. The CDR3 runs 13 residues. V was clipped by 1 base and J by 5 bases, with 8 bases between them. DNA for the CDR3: TGTGCCAGCAGTGAATGGGGTGGGGAGACCCAGTACTTC. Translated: CASSEWGGETQYF.

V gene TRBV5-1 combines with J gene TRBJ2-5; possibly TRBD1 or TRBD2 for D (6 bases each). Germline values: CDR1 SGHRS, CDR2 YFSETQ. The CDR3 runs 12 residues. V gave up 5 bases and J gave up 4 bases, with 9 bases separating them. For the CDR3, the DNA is TGCGCCAGCAGGGAGGGGGGAGAGACCCAGTACTTC. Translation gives CASREGGETQYF. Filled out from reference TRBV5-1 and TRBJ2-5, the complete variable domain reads KAGVTQTPRYLIKTRGQQVTLSCSPISGHRSVSWYQQTPGQGLQFLFEYFSETQRNKGNFPGRFSGRQFSNSRSEMNVSTLELGDSALYLCASREGGETQYFGPGTRLLVL.

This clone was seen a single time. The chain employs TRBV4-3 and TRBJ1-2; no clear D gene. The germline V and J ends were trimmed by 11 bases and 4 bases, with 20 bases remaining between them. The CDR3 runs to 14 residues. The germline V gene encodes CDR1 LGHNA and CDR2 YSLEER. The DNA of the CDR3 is TGCGCCTCTGCAAGAGGCCTGGACGTCTATGGCTACACCTTC. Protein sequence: CASARGLDVYGYTF.

DNA of the CDR3: TGTGCCAGCACCCACGGGCAGGGGGACGGCGAGCAGTACTTC. As protein: CASTHGQGDGEQYF. The chain uses TRBV28 and TRBJ2-7; 7 bases fit TRBD1. Germline V gene sequence: CDR1 MDHEN, CDR2 SYDVKM. The V gene end was trimmed by 7 bases and the J gene end by 6 bases; junction bases not matched to a gene: 12. CDR3 size: 14 residues.

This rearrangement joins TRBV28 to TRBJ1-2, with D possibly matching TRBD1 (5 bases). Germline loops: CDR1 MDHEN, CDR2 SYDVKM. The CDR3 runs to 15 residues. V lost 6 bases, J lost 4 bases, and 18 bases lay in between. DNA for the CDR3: TGTGCCAGCAGGAGTTTAGGGGAAGGGGTCTATGGCTACACCTTC. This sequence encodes CASRSLGEGVYGYTF.

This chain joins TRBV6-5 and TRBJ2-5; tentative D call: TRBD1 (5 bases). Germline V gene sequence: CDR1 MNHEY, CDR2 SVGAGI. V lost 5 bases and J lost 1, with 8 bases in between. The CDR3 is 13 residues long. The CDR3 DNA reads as TGTGCCAGCAGTGAACAGGTCCAAGAGACCCAGTACTTC. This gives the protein CASSEQVQETQYF.

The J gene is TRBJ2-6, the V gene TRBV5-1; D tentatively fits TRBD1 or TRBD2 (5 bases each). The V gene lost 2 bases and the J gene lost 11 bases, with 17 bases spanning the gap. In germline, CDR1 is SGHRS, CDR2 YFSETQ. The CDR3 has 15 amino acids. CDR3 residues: CASSLYGGVLDVLTF. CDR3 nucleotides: TGCGCCAGCAGCTTATATGGGGGAGTACTGGACGTCCTGACTTTC.

The CDR3 reads CASSPSVGAAYEQYF. As DNA, the CDR3 is TGTGCCAGCTCACCGTCTGTGGGGGCGGCGTACGAGCAGTACTTC. The chain carries TRBV18 and TRBJ2-7; tentatively, D is TRBD1 (6 bases). Germline V gene lookup returns CDR1 KGHSH and CDR2 LQKENI. This CDR3 is built from 15 residues. Trimming left V 3 bases short and J 4 bases short, with 16 bases between.

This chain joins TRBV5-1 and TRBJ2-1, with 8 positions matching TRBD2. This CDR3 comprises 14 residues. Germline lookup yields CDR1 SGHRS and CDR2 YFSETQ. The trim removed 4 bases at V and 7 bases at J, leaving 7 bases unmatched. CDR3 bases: TGCGCCAGCAGCCCCGTAGCGGGGAGGAATGAGCAGTTCTTC. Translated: CASSPVAGRNEQFF.

The CDR3 protein is CATTGSSYDQPQHF. DNA for the CDR3: TGTGCCACCACAGGGAGCTCGTATGATCAGCCCCAGCATTTT. This chain connects TRBV2 to TRBJ1-5; D possibly corresponds to TRBD1 (6 bases). Deletions cut 10 bases from V and 5 bases from J, with 18 bases between. CDR1 SNHLY and CDR2 FYNNEI come from the germline V gene. CDR3 length: 14 residues.

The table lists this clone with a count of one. The CDR3 loop reads CASSFGRDQPQHF. The CDR3 DNA sequence: TGTGCCAGCAGTTTTGGGAGGGATCAGCCCCAGCATTTT. V usage is TRBV27 and J usage is TRBJ1-5; D remains ambiguous. V lost 3 bases and J 5 bases, leaving 8 bases between the germline ends. CDR3 length: 13 amino acids. Germline V CDR1 and CDR2: MNHEY, SMNVEV (reference sequence).

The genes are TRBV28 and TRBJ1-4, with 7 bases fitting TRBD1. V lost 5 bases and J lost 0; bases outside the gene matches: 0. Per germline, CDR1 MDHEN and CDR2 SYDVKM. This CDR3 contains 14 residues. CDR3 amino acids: CASSTGATNEKLFF. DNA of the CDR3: TGTGCCAGCAGTACAGGGGCAACTAATGAAAAACTGTTTTTT.

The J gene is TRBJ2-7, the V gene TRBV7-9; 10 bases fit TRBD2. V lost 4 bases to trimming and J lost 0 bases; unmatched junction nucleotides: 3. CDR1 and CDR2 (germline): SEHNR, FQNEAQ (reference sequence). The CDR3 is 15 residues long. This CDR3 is CASSSLAGGSYEQYF. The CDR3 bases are TGTGCCAGCAGCTCTTTAGCGGGAGGCTCCTACGAGCAGTACTTC.

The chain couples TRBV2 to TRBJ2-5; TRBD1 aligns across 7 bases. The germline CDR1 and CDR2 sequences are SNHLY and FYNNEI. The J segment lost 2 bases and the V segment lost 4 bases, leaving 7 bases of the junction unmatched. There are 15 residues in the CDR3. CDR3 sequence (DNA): TGTGCCAGCAGTGGGCTGACAGGGCGTCAAGAGACCCAGTACTTC. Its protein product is CASSGLTGRQETQYF. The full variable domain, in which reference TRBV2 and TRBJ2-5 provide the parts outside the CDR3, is EPEVTQTPSHQVTQMGQEVILRCVPISNHLYFYWYRQILGQKVEFLVSFYNNEISEKSEIFDDQFSVERPDGSNFTLKIRSTKLEDSAMYFCASSGLTGRQETQYFGPGTRLLVL.

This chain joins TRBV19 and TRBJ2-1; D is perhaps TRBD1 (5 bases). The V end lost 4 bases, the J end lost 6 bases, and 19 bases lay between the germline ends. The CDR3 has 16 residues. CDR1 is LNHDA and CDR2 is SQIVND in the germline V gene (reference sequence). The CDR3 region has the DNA TGTGCCAGTAGTAGACCAGAGTCAGCAGGGCCCAATGAGCAGTTCTTC. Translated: CASSRPESAGPNEQFF.

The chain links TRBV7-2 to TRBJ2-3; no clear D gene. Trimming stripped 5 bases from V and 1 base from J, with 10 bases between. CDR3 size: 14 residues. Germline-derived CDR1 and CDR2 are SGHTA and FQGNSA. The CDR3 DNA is TGTGCCAGCAGCCATTCGACTCGCACAGATACGCAGTATTTT. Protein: CASSHSTRTDTQYF.

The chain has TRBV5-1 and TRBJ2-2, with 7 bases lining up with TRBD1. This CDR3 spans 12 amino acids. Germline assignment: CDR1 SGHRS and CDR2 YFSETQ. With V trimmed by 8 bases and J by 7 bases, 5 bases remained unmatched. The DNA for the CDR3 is TGCGCCAGTACAGGGGTAGACGGGGAGCTGTTTTTT. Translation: CASTGVDGELFF.

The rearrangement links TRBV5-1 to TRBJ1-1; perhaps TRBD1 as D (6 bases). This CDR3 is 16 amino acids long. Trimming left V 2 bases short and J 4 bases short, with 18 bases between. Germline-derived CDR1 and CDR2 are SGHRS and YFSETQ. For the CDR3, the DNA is TGCGCCAGCAGCTTACTCCAGACAGGCAGGAGCACTGAAGCTTTCTTT. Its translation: CASSLLQTGRSTEAFF. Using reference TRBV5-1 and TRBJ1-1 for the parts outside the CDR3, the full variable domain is KAGVTQTPRYLIKTRGQQVTLSCSPISGHRSVSWYQQTPGQGLQFLFEYFSETQRNKGNFPGRFSGRQFSNSRSEMNVSTLELGDSALYLCASSLLQTGRSTEAFFGQGTRLTVV.

This CDR3 reads CASSQGGRGSYNSPLHF. CDR3 in DNA: TGTGCCAGCAGCCAAGGTGGCAGGGGGTCCTATAATTCACCCCTCCACTTT. The chain combines TRBV14 with TRBJ1-6; 7 bases map to TRBD1. Per germline, CDR1 SGHDN and CDR2 FVKESK. V shed 1 base, J shed 1 base, and the junction held 4 bases outside the gene matches. The length of the CDR3 is 17 residues.

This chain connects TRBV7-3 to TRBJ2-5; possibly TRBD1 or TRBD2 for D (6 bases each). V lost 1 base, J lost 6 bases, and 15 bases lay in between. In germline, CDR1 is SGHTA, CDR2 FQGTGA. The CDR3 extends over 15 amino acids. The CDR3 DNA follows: TGTGCCAGCAGCTTAATCGGGGGCGTCGGACAGACCCAGTACTTC. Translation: CASSLIGGVGQTQYF.

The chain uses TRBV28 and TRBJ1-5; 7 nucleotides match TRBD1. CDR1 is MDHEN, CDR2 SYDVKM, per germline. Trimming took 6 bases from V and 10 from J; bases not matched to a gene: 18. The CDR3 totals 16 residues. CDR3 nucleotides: TGTGCCAGCAGGGAAGGGACAGCCCGAACGAATGATCCCCAGCATTTT. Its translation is CASREGTARTNDPQHF.

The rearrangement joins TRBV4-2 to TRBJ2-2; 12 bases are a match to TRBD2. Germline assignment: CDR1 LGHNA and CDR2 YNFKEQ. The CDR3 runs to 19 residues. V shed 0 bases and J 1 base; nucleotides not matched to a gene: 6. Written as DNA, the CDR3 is TGTGCCAGCAGCCAAGATGCGACTAGCGGGGGCCTGAACACCGGGGAGCTGTTTTTT. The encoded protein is CASSQDATSGGLNTGELFF.

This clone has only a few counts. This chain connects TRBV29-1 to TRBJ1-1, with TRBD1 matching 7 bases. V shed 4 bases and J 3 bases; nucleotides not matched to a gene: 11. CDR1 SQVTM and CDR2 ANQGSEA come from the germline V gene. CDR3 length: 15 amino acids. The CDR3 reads CSVGEPRGSDTEAFF. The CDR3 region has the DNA TGCAGCGTTGGAGAGCCCAGGGGGTCGGACACTGAAGCTTTCTTT.

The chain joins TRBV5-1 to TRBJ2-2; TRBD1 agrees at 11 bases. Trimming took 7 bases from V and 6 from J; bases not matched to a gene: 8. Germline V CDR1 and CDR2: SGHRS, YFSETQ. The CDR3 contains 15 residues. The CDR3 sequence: CASDFGGQGAGELFF. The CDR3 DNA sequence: TGCGCCAGCGATTTTGGGGGACAGGGGGCCGGGGAGCTGTTTTTT.

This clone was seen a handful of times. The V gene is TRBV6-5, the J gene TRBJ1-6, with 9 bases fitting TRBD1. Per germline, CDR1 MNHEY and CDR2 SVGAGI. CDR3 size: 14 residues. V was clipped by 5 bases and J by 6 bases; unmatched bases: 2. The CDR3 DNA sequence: TGTGCCAGCAGTCGACAGGGGGGTAATTCACCCCTCCACTTT. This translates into CASSRQGGNSPLHF.

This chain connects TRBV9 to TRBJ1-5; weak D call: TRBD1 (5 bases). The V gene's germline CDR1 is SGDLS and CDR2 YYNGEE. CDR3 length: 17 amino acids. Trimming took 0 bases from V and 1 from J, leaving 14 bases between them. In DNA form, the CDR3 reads TGTGCCAGCAGCGTAGGAGCAGACGACAGAAGCAATCAGCCCCAGCATTTT. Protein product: CASSVGADDRSNQPQHF.

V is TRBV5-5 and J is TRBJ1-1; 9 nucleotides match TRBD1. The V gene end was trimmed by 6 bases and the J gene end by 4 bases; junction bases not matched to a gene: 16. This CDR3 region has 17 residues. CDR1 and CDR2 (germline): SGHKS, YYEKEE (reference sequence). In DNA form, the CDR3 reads TGTGCCAGCAACCTTGGCCGCATCGGGACAGGGTCCACTGAAGCTTTCTTT. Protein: CASNLGRIGTGSTEAFF.